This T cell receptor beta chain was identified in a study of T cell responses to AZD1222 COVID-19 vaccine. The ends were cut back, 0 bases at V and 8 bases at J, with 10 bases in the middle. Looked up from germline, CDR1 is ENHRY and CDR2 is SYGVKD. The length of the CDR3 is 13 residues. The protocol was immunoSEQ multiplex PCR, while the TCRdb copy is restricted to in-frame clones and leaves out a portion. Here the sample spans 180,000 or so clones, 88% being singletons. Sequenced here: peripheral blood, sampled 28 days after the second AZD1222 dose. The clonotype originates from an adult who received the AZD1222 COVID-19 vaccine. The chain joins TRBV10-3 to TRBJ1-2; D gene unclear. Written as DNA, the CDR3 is TGTGCCATCAGTGAGTCGGGAAACCGAGGCTACACCTTC. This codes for CAISESGNRGYTF.